The clone carrying this T cell receptor (beta chain) was detected ten times or more. Its target is unknown. This sample was included in a study of CD8+CD57+ T cells in acquired aplastic anemia. CDR3 and TCR beta VDJ profiling relied on genomic DNA as the template. One entry per CDR3 protein results from TCRdb running MiXCR on the reads. Here the sample spans roughly 170,000 distinct CDR3 sequences, approximately 48% being singletons. Patients chosen for sequencing had CD8+CD57+ cells that had expanded, as shown by flow cytometry. Trimming stripped 5 bases from V and 1 base from J, with 17 bases between. CDR1 is MNHNS, CDR2 SASEGT, per germline. This CDR3 region has 16 residues. Study-level points and caveats: Around 27 sequences, all CD8+ CDR3, were shared between patients and controls.

This clonotype was sampled from a human donor with aplastic anemia. The chain recombines TRBV6-1 with TRBJ1-1; D not certain. Material for sequencing was sorted CD4+, CD8+, or CD8+CD57+ T cells (not recorded which) from PBMCs. For the CDR3, the DNA is TGTGCCAGCAGTTTCGTTGACGGGAGGAGGAACACTGAAGCTTTCTTT. As protein: CASSFVDGRRNTEAFF.